This TCR beta chain came from a study of blood T cell repertoires in COVID-19. In the study overall: Sites across the United States, Italy and Spain contributed samples from acute and convalescent COVID-19. From T cells, B-cell-depleted T cells, or PBMCs came the material, which was cDNA or gDNA.

The CDR3 runs 16 residues. Germline-derived CDR1 and CDR2 are LGHDT and YNNKEL (reference sequence). Germline trimming cut 4 bases from V and 3 bases from J; bases unmatched to any gene: 11. Original processing methods: Scientists estimated how many nucleated cells there were by amplifying reference gene primers. Method: immunoSEQ multiplex PCR; TCRdb's copy keeps in-frame clones and lacks some. V and J calls and clone size are copied from that table; D and trimming were computed from the DNA. The profile shows roughly 280,000 clones, around nine tenths of them singletons. Seattle cases were enrolled at active infection and followed longitudinally.

The sequencing sample was made of peripheral blood. This chain joins TRBV3-1 (or the pseudogene TRBV3-2) and TRBJ2-7; TRBD2 aligns across 8 bases. The receptor was isolated from a woman aged 30 to 39 with COVID-19, enrolled during active disease. CDR3 sequence: CASSRRSGLGNYEQYF. The CDR3 region has the DNA TGTGCCAGCAGCCGACGTTCGGGACTAGGGAACTACGAGCAGTACTTC.